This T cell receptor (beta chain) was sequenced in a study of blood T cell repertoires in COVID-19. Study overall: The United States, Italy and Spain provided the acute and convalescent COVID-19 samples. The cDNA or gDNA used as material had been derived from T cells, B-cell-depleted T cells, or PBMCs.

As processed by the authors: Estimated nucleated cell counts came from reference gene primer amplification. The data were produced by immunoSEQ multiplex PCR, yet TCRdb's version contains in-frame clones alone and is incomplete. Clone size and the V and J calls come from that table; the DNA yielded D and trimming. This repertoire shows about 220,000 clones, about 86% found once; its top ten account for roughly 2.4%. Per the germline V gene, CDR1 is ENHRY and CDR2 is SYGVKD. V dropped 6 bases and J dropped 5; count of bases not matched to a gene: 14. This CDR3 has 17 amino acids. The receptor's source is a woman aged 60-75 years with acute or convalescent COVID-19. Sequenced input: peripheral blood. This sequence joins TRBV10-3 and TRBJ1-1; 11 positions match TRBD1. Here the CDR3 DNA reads TGTGCCATCAGGGACTCGTCGGGACAGGGGGGAGGAACTGAAGCTTTCTTT. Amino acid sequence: CAIRDSSGQGGGTEAFF.